A single sample is the source of the 20 T cell receptor beta chains below, sequenced in a study of regulatory T cells in long-lasting Graves disease. Combining iRepertoire HTBI primers with Arm-PCR of CDR3 regions, the authors built TCR beta libraries. TCRdb called the multiplex PCR reads again in MiXCR, with one record for every CDR3 protein. The sample holds approximately 350,000 distinct CDR3 sequences; roughly 23% are singletons and the top ten take less than 30%. Time point described: persistent/refractory GD, antithyroid drugs over 5 years with positive TRAb. From RNA extracted from PBMCs, the TCR library was made. Sequenced material: peripheral blood mononuclear cells (PBMCs), taken when the disease was refractory, from a patient treated with antithyroid drugs. The receptors stem from a middle-aged woman with Graves disease.

This clonotype was seen at least ten times. The chain recombines TRBV28 with TRBJ2-7; 7 nucleotides agree with TRBD2. The CDR3 length is 18 residues. After removal of 5 bases from V and 0 bases from J, the junction contained 16 bases not matched to a gene. CDR1 is MDHEN, CDR2 SYDVKM, per germline. The CDR3 coding sequence is TGTGCCAGCAGTCCCCCCCGCCTAGCGGAGGCAAGCTCCTACGAGCAGTACTTC. Amino acids: CASSPPRLAEASSYEQYF.

This clonotype was seen at least ten times. The V and J genes are TRBV2 and TRBJ2-7; D uncertain. V gave up 1 base and J gave up 2 bases, with 12 bases separating them. CDR3 length: 15 amino acids. Germline V gene data show CDR1 as SNHLY and CDR2 as FYNNEI. The DNA for the CDR3 is TGTGCCAGCAGTGAAGGGCCAATCCCCCCCTACGAGCAGTACTTC. Translating gives CASSEGPIPPYEQYF.

The CDR3 here is CAISIREGGSSYNEQFF. DNA for the CDR3: TGTGCCATTTCGATAAGGGAGGGGGGGAGCTCCTACAATGAGCAGTTCTTC. V usage is TRBV7-9 and J usage is TRBJ2-1, with D tentatively TRBD2 (7 bases). CDR3 length: 17 residues. Trimming removed 10 bases at V and 0 bases at J, with 22 bases between. Looked up from germline, CDR1 is SEHNR and CDR2 is FQNEAQ (reference sequence).

This clonotype has ten or more counts. The chain recombines TRBV19 with TRBJ1-2; the match to TRBD1 covers 7 bases. The junction had 4 bases not matched to a gene; V was cut back by 9 bases and J by 6 bases. CDR3 length: 11 residues. Germline V CDR1 and CDR2: LNHDA, SQIVND (reference sequence). CDR3 sequence reads: CASGTAHGYTF. As DNA, the CDR3 is TGTGCCAGCGGGACAGCTCATGGCTACACCTTC.

This clonotype was seen only once. V is TRBV28 and J is TRBJ1-5; the match to TRBD1 covers 7 bases. The CDR3 consists of 16 residues. V dropped 10 bases and J dropped 4; count of bases not matched to a gene: 16. Looked up from germline, CDR1 is MDHEN and CDR2 is SYDVKM. CDR3 bases: TGTGCCACCTTTAGGCAGGGGGGGGGTGGTAATCAGCCCCAGCATTTT. As protein: CATFRQGGGGNQPQHF.

This rearrangement joins TRBV10-3 to TRBJ1-5; TRBD1 might be the D (6 bases). CDR1 ENHRY and CDR2 SYGVKD come from the germline V gene. This CDR3 is built from 13 residues. V was clipped by 4 bases and J by 10 bases, with 14 bases between them. DNA for the CDR3: TGTGCCATCAGTGGGGGGCCGGATAGTCCCCAGCATTTT. Protein product: CAISGGPDSPQHF.

The chain recombines TRBV9 with TRBJ1-1, with D perhaps TRBD1 (5 bases). This CDR3 comprises 13 residues. The V end lost 7 bases, the J end lost 3 bases, and 13 bases lay between the germline ends. Germline V gene sequence: CDR1 SGDLS, CDR2 YYNGEE. CDR3 in amino acids: CASAVAGDTEAFF. CDR3 coding DNA: TGTGCCAGCGCGGTCGCGGGGGACACTGAAGCTTTCTTT.

This clonotype was observed many times. This chain uses TRBV11-2 with TRBJ1-2; 11 bases are shared with TRBD1. The CDR3 loop spans 16 amino acids. Germline V CDR1 and CDR2: SGHAT, FQNNGV. The ends lost 5 bases at V and 4 bases at J; junction bases unmatched: 9. CDR3 sequence: CASSRLGQGVGYGYTF. The CDR3 coding sequence is TGTGCCAGCAGCCGATTGGGACAGGGGGTTGGCTATGGCTACACCTTC. Full variable domain (rest looked up from reference TRBV11-2 and TRBJ1-2): EAGVAQSPRYKIIEKRQSVAFWCNPISGHATLYWYQQILGQGPKLLIQFQNNGVVDDSQLPKDRFSAERLKGVDSTLKIQPAKLEDSAVYLCASSRLGQGVGYGYTFGSGTRLTVV.

This clonotype was detected ten times or more. This chain uses TRBV7-9 with TRBJ1-6, with D unresolved. CDR1 and CDR2 from the germline V gene are SEHNR and FQNEAQ (reference sequence). Trimming cost V 4 bases and J 7 bases, with 5 bases left between them. CDR3 length equals 12 residues. The CDR3 reads CASSSTNSPLHF. The CDR3 nucleotides read TGTGCCAGCAGCTCAACGAATTCACCCCTCCACTTT.

This clonotype was picked up a small number of times. V is TRBV10-2 and J is TRBJ2-2, with 7 nucleotides matching TRBD2. The CDR3 is made up of 18 amino acids. The ends lost 1 base at V and 0 bases at J; junction bases unmatched: 8. CDR1 and CDR2 (germline): WSHSY, SAAADI. In nucleotides, the CDR3 is TGCGCCAGCAGTGAGTATGGAGCGGGAATTGCGAACACCGGGGAGCTGTTTTTT. Translation gives CASSEYGAGIANTGELFF.

The rearrangement links TRBV10-1 to TRBJ2-5; no clear D. With 2 bases removed from V and 4 bases from J, the gap between germline ends came to 14 bases. The CDR3 is 15 amino acids. The germline gives CDR1 WNHNN, CDR2 SYGVQD (reference sequence). CDR3 loop: CASSEARPGRETQYF. CDR3 coding DNA: TGCGCCAGCAGTGAGGCTAGGCCCGGTCGAGAGACCCAGTACTTC.

Note on this clonotype: A much bigger clone sits one base away, suggesting this may be a read error. The gene calls are TRBV11-2 and TRBJ1-5; D is perhaps TRBD1 (5 bases). Trimming shortened V by 5 bases and J by 3 bases, and 17 bases separated the two germline ends. Germline loops: CDR1 SGHAT, CDR2 FQNNGV. The CDR3 totals 16 residues. In nucleotides, the CDR3 is TGTGCCAGCAGCCCAGGCGCCCGGGACCTCAATCAGCCCCAGCATTTT. This sequence encodes CASSPGARDLNQPQHF.

This chain joins TRBV20-1 and TRBJ1-6; D not resolved. Germline V gene lookup returns CDR1 DFQATT and CDR2 SNEGSKA (reference sequence). The CDR3 has 15 residues. The germline V and J ends were trimmed by 3 bases and 6 bases, with 15 bases remaining between them. CDR3 loop: CSASDGSRANSPLHF. The CDR3, as DNA: TGCAGTGCTAGTGACGGATCGAGGGCTAATTCACCCCTCCACTTT.

As for this clonotype: This may arise from a read error, as a much more abundant clone is one base away. The J gene is TRBJ1-6, the V gene TRBV20-1; TRBD1 might be the D (6 bases). Deletions cut 6 bases from V and 5 bases from J, with 17 bases between. The CDR3 totals 15 residues. From germline, CDR1 is DFQATT and CDR2 SNEGSKA (reference sequence). CDR3 bases: TGCAGTGCACGGAGTTCGTCAGGGGATAATTCACCCCTCCACTTT. It encodes CSARSSSGDNSPLHF.

The chain joins TRBV11-2 to TRBJ2-1, with 9 bases lining up with TRBD2. Germline assignment: CDR1 SGHAT and CDR2 FQNNGV. Unmatched junction bases numbered 7, after V lost 4 bases and J lost 6 bases. The CDR3 is 15 residues long. Written as DNA, the CDR3 is TGTGCCAGCAGCTGGACCGGGACTAGCTCCAATGAGCAGTTCTTC. It specifies CASSWTGTSSNEQFF.

Worth noting for this clonotype: Given a much more abundant clone one base away, this may be a read error. The J gene is TRBJ1-1, the V gene TRBV12-3 or TRBV12-4; a weak D match, TRBD1 (6 bases). The CDR3 is made up of 13 amino acids. Trimming cost V 3 bases and J 7 bases, with 12 bases left between them. CDR3 nucleotide sequence: TGTGCCAGCAGTTTGGGCAGGGGCGTTGAAGCTTTCTTT. This encodes CASSLGRGVEAFF.

This clonotype was detected only a few times. The CDR3 region is CASSQDYGLGRETQYF. As DNA, the CDR3 is TGCGCCAGCAGCCAAGATTATGGACTGGGGAGAGAGACCCAGTACTTC. This chain joins TRBV4-1 and TRBJ2-5; maybe TRBD2 (5 bases). The germline gives CDR1 MGHRA, CDR2 YSYEKL. V was shortened by 0 bases and J by 4 bases, with 15 bases between the two germline ends. This CDR3 spans 16 amino acids.

At least ten counts were recorded for this clonotype. The chain links TRBV28 to TRBJ2-2; D gene unclear. Germline V lookup: CDR1 MDHEN, CDR2 SYDVKM. Trimming pared 3 bases from V and 1 base from J, leaving 12 bases between. The CDR3 loop spans 16 amino acids. CDR3 protein: CASSFMGRENTGELFF. The CDR3 region has the DNA TGTGCCAGCAGTTTTATGGGTCGAGAGAACACCGGGGAGCTGTTTTTT.

This clonotype was detected only a few times. J is TRBJ1-5 and V is TRBV28, with TRBD1 matching 9 bases. After removal of 5 bases from V and 8 bases from J, the junction contained 16 bases not matched to a gene. This CDR3 is 17 amino acids long. From germline, CDR1 is MDHEN and CDR2 SYDVKM. This CDR3 is CASSRLAGQGFVKPQHF. In DNA form, the CDR3 reads TGTGCCAGCAGTCGACTGGCGGGACAGGGTTTCGTCAAGCCCCAGCATTTT.

V usage is TRBV28 and J usage is TRBJ1-6, with D possibly matching TRBD1 (5 bases). V was clipped by 6 bases and J by 10 bases, with 16 bases between them. Germline CDR1 MDHEN, CDR2 SYDVKM. This CDR3 comprises 14 residues. For the CDR3, the DNA is TGTGCCAGCAGCTTAGGATCTTCAGGGTCACCCCTCCACTTT. Protein product: CASSLGSSGSPLHF. Filled out from reference TRBV28 and TRBJ1-6, the complete variable domain reads DVKVTQSSRYLVKRTGEKVFLECVQDMDHENMFWYRQDPGLGLRLIYFSYDVKMKEKGDIPEGYSVSREKKERFSLILESASTNQTSMYLCASSLGSSGSPLHFGNGTRLTVT.